Listed here are 32 T cell receptor beta chains from one sample, sequenced in a study of T cell responses to AZD1222 COVID-19 vaccine (dated by TCRdb to the early 2020s). Taken with the paper, the label for time point translates to: baseline before first vaccination. Libraries were prepared through the immunoSEQ multiplex PCR assay. TCRdb stores this immuneACCESS table with in-frame sequences only. Part of the clones is absent; in the studies checked, under half of the shortfall reflects unresolved V genes, and no reason is known for the rest. This sample lists 150,000 to 200,000 clones; 90% to 95% were detected once. The ten largest account for around 0.9% of the sample. The sample was peripheral blood, taken on day 0 of AZD1222 vaccination. These TCRs come from an adult in good health.

Here the CDR3 DNA reads TGTGCCTGGAGTTGGGGGGCCGGGGAGCTGTTTTTT. Residues: CAWSWGAGELFF. The chain employs TRBV30 and TRBJ2-2; TRBD2 might be the D (6 bases). The V gene's germline CDR1 is GTSNPN and CDR2 SVGIG (reference sequence). V was cut by 2 bases and J by 6 bases, with 7 bases left in between. The CDR3 runs to 12 residues.

The rearrangement joins TRBV11-2 to TRBJ2-2; 8 bases line up with TRBD2. This CDR3 has 15 residues. With V trimmed by 7 bases and J by 1 base, 5 bases remained unmatched. Germline CDR1 and CDR2: SGHAT and FQNNGV. DNA of the CDR3: TGTGCCAGCACTCGGGGGGGGCTGAACACCGGGGAGCTGTTTTTT. It yields the protein CASTRGGLNTGELFF.

The chain joins TRBV7-2 to TRBJ1-4; D remains ambiguous. V was pared by 8 bases and J by 5 bases, with 6 bases between. This CDR3 spans 11 amino acids. CDR1 is SGHTA, CDR2 FQGNSA, per germline. The CDR3 DNA follows: TGTGCCAGCCAGGAGAATGAAAAACTGTTTTTT. Its translation: CASQENEKLFF.

This sequence joins TRBV28 and TRBJ2-2; unclear D gene. The CDR3 is 15 amino acids. Germline V gives CDR1 MDHEN, CDR2 SYDVKM. V lost 7 bases to trimming and J lost 1 base, with 13 bases between them. The CDR3 sequence is CASTPVTKNTGELFF. CDR3 DNA sequence: TGTGCCAGCACCCCAGTCACGAAGAACACCGGGGAGCTGTTTTTT.

The rearrangement joins TRBV18 to TRBJ1-6, with D maybe TRBD1 (5 bases). Trimming removed 3 bases at V and 9 bases at J, with 15 bases between. From germline, CDR1 is KGHSH and CDR2 LQKENI. This CDR3 region has 15 residues. CDR3 DNA: TGTGCCAGCTCACCGGTTCAAAACGGGGGTTCACCCCTCCACTTT. Translating it yields CASSPVQNGGSPLHF.

This sequence joins TRBV18 and TRBJ2-7, with D maybe TRBD2 (7 bases). Trimming removed 3 bases at V and 1 base at J, with 16 bases between. CDR1 KGHSH and CDR2 LQKENI come from the germline V gene. The CDR3 covers 16 residues. The CDR3 DNA reads as TGTGCCAGCTCACCGCTGTCAAGGGGGGGTTCCTACGAGCAGTACTTC. It encodes CASSPLSRGGSYEQYF.

This chain connects TRBV28 to TRBJ2-7, with 7 bases fitting TRBD1. The CDR3 has 13 amino acids. The germline V gene encodes CDR1 MDHEN and CDR2 SYDVKM. V lost 6 bases, J lost 6 bases, and 8 bases stayed unmatched. The CDR3 sequence is CASSRQGAREQYF. The CDR3 DNA is TGTGCCAGCAGCCGACAGGGTGCCCGCGAGCAGTACTTC.

V is TRBV27 and J is TRBJ1-5; D remains unclear. CDR3 length equals 13 residues. Germline loops: CDR1 MNHEY, CDR2 SMNVEV (reference sequence). Deletions cut 3 bases from V and 7 bases from J, with 10 bases between. CDR3 in DNA: TGTGCCAGCAGTTTTGAGGGAGGACAGCCCCAGCATTTT. Protein: CASSFEGGQPQHF.

This rearrangement joins TRBV6-5 to TRBJ1-4; 7 positions agree with TRBD1. Trimming at V came to 4 bases and at J to 0 bases, leaving 5 bases not matched to a gene. The CDR3 covers 16 residues. Germline CDR1 reads MNHEY; CDR2 reads SVGAGI. The CDR3: CASSFFQGATNEKLFF. DNA of the CDR3: TGTGCCAGCAGTTTCTTCCAGGGGGCAACTAATGAAAAACTGTTTTTT.

This chain links TRBV6-1 with TRBJ1-6; weak D call: TRBD1 (5 bases). The V gene lost 2 bases and the J gene lost 6 bases, with 11 bases spanning the gap. The V gene's germline CDR1 is MNHNS and CDR2 SASEGT. CDR3 length equals 15 residues. The CDR3 region has the DNA TGTGCCAGCAGTGAATGGGTAGGGGCTAATTCACCCCTCCACTTT. Translating it yields CASSEWVGANSPLHF.

The J gene is TRBJ1-3, the V gene TRBV18; a possible D gene is TRBD1 (6 bases). Germline CDR1 reads KGHSH; CDR2 reads LQKENI. This CDR3 contains 15 residues. The V gene lost 6 bases and the J gene lost 7 bases, with 19 bases spanning the gap. This CDR3 reads CASSPGTLGGNTIYF. The CDR3 nucleotides read TGTGCCAGCTCCCCCGGGACACTCGGAGGTAACACCATATATTTT.

The chain combines TRBV18 with TRBJ1-2, with 7 bases lining up with TRBD1. CDR1 and CDR2 from the germline V gene are KGHSH and LQKENI. With V trimmed by 6 bases and J by 8 bases, 6 bases remained unmatched. This CDR3 spans 12 amino acids. The CDR3: CASSPDRVGYTF. The CDR3 bases are TGTGCCAGCTCCCCAGACAGGGTGGGCTACACCTTC.

V and J are TRBV15 and TRBJ1-6; 9 bases map to TRBD1. Per germline, CDR1 LNHNV and CDR2 YYDKDF (reference sequence). The CDR3 covers 14 residues. V gave up 4 bases and J gave up 7 bases; unmatched junction bases: 2. The CDR3 DNA sequence: TGTGCCACCAGCAAGGGACAGGGCAATTCACCCCTCCACTTT. It translates to CATSKGQGNSPLHF.

The chain joins TRBV25-1 to TRBJ2-5; D gene ambiguous. Trimming took 3 bases from V and 1 from J, leaving 12 bases between them. The CDR3 spans 15 residues. CDR1 and CDR2 from the germline V gene are MGHDK and SYGVNS. CDR3 nucleotide sequence: TGTGCCAGCAGTGAGGGTGTGACCCCCCAAGAGACCCAGTACTTC. Its protein product is CASSEGVTPQETQYF.

This sequence joins TRBV29-1 and TRBJ1-1, with D perhaps TRBD1 (5 bases). The CDR3 totals 12 residues. From germline, CDR1 is SQVTM and CDR2 ANQGSEA. Trimming took off 3 bases at V and 4 bases at J, with 9 bases between the two ends. This chain's CDR3 is CSVDTGGTEAFF. Here the CDR3 DNA reads TGCAGCGTTGATACGGGGGGCACTGAAGCTTTCTTT.

V is TRBV3-1 (or the pseudogene TRBV3-2) and J is TRBJ1-5; weak D call: TRBD1 (5 bases). Trimming removed 8 bases from V and 1 base from J, with 9 bases in between. The CDR3 contains 13 residues. CDR1 and CDR2 (germline): LGHDT, YNNKEL (reference sequence). Here the CDR3 DNA reads TGTGCCAGCGGGGACGGGAGCAATCAGCCCCAGCATTTT. Its translation is CASGDGSNQPQHF.

This chain links TRBV5-1 with TRBJ2-2, with TRBD2 matching over 15 bases. V lost 3 bases to trimming and J lost 4 bases; unmatched junction nucleotides: 10. This CDR3 region has 19 residues. Germline V gene sequence: CDR1 SGHRS, CDR2 YFSETQ. CDR3 in DNA: TGCGCCAGCAGCTGGCTGGGACTAGCGGGGGGACCGACCACCGGGGAGCTGTTTTTT. Protein product: CASSWLGLAGGPTTGELFF.

V gene TRBV2 combines with J gene TRBJ1-1; D might be TRBD1 (6 bases). Germline assignment: CDR1 SNHLY and CDR2 FYNNEI. This CDR3 is 14 amino acids long. Trimming pared 8 bases from V and 2 bases from J, leaving 15 bases between. CDR3 nucleotides: TGTGCCAGCTCGAGCGGTGGGGGCAACACTGAAGCTTTCTTT. Residues: CASSSGGGNTEAFF.

CDR3 in amino acids: CASSLGPNYGYTF. The CDR3 DNA reads TGTGCCAGCAGCTTGGGGCCTAACTATGGCTACACCTTC. This rearrangement joins TRBV5-6 to TRBJ1-2; D not certain. This CDR3 is 13 amino acids long. Germline CDR1 is SGHDT and CDR2 is YYEEEE. Trimming cost V 0 bases and J 0 bases, with 3 bases left between them.

This chain connects TRBV27 to TRBJ2-7; 7 bases fit TRBD1. Germline lookup yields CDR1 MNHEY and CDR2 SMNVEV (reference sequence). This CDR3 comprises 17 residues. Trimming at V came to 6 bases and at J to 0 bases, leaving 14 bases not matched to a gene. The CDR3 protein is CASRRPGLRDSSYEQYF. The CDR3 DNA reads as TGTGCCAGCAGACGACCAGGGCTCCGGGACAGCTCCTACGAGCAGTACTTC.

This sequence joins TRBV5-1 and TRBJ1-1; perhaps TRBD1 as D (5 bases). Germline lookup yields CDR1 SGHRS and CDR2 YFSETQ. The CDR3 contains 17 residues. V shed 0 bases and J shed 5 bases, with 20 bases lying between them. This CDR3 is CASSLAPFGGTGTEAFF. Here the CDR3 DNA reads TGCGCCAGCAGCTTGGCCCCCTTTGGAGGGACGGGAACTGAAGCTTTCTTT.

The rearrangement joins TRBV5-1 to TRBJ2-1; D tentatively reads TRBD1 or TRBD2 (5 bases each). The ends were cut back, 0 bases at V and 0 bases at J, with 10 bases in the middle. The germline CDR1 and CDR2 sequences are SGHRS and YFSETQ. The CDR3 is made up of 16 amino acids. CDR3 nucleotides: TGCGCCAGCAGCTTGGCTTCAGGGAGCTCCTACAATGAGCAGTTCTTC. It yields the protein CASSLASGSSYNEQFF.

The chain carries TRBV19 and TRBJ1-4; 8 bases are a match to TRBD1. The CDR3 is 15 residues long. V lost 7 bases, J lost 8 bases, and 12 bases stayed unmatched. Germline CDR1 is LNHDA and CDR2 is SQIVND (reference sequence). CDR3 nucleotides: TGTGCCAGTAATGCCCCGGGACAGGAATTCGAAAAACTGTTTTTT. Translating it yields CASNAPGQEFEKLFF.

The rearrangement uses TRBV4-1 and TRBJ2-5; 10 nucleotides line up with TRBD2. The CDR3 extends over 16 amino acids. In germline, CDR1 is MGHRA, CDR2 YSYEKL. V trimming: 1 base; J trimming: 6 bases; junction bases outside the gene matches: 8. CDR3 amino acids: CASSQGRAAGGQTQYF. The DNA for the CDR3 is TGCGCCAGCAGCCAAGGTCGGGCAGCGGGGGGGCAGACCCAGTACTTC.

The V gene is TRBV30, the J gene TRBJ2-1; perhaps TRBD1 as D (6 bases). The germline V and J ends were trimmed by 4 bases and 4 bases, with 11 bases remaining between them. Germline V gives CDR1 GTSNPN, CDR2 SVGIG (reference sequence). The CDR3 is made up of 13 amino acids. Here the CDR3 DNA reads TGTGCCTGGACTTCGACAGGATACAATGAGCAGTTCTTC. Protein product: CAWTSTGYNEQFF.

The chain carries TRBV7-2 and TRBJ2-5, with a weak D call TRBD1 (5 bases). The CDR3 contains 14 residues. V was trimmed by 7 bases and J by 3 bases, leaving 15 bases between them. Germline V gene data show CDR1 as SGHTA and CDR2 as FQGNSA. The CDR3 is CASTFAAGKETQYF. The CDR3 DNA follows: TGTGCCAGCACATTCGCGGCAGGGAAAGAGACCCAGTACTTC.

The V and J genes are TRBV19 and TRBJ2-1, with 8 bases fitting TRBD2. After removal of 3 bases from V and 4 bases from J, the junction contained 8 bases not matched to a gene. The germline V gene has CDR1 LNHDA and CDR2 SQIVND (reference sequence). The length of the CDR3 is 16 residues. The CDR3 DNA reads as TGTGCCAGTAGTATCCCAGGACTAGCAGGATACAATGAGCAGTTCTTC. Its protein is CASSIPGLAGYNEQFF.

V and J are TRBV12-3 or TRBV12-4 and TRBJ1-3; D gene ambiguous. V gave up 4 bases and J gave up 2 bases, with 6 bases separating them. The CDR3 is 13 residues long. The CDR3: CASSYHTGNTIYF. As DNA, the CDR3 is TGTGCCAGCAGTTATCATACTGGAAACACCATATATTTT.

This clone was seen a single time. The chain joins TRBV19 to TRBJ1-4; D ambiguous. In germline, CDR1 is LNHDA, CDR2 SQIVND (reference sequence). This CDR3 has 15 residues. Between the trimmed V and J ends, which lost 5 bases and 0 bases, there was a span of 10 bases. The CDR3 region is CASSYGSSTNEKLFF. The CDR3 DNA is TGTGCCAGTAGTTACGGAAGTTCAACTAATGAAAAACTGTTTTTT.

This chain uses TRBV4-2 with TRBJ1-1; no clear D gene. The V gene lost 4 bases and the J gene lost 6 bases, with 9 bases spanning the gap. Germline V gene lookup returns CDR1 LGHNA and CDR2 YNFKEQ. The CDR3 consists of 12 residues. The CDR3 DNA sequence: TGTGCCAGCAGCCGAGAAAAGGCTGAAGCTTTCTTT. Protein: CASSREKAEAFF.

J is TRBJ2-3 and V is TRBV6-5; 11 nucleotides match TRBD2. J was trimmed by 3 bases and V by 11 bases; bases with no gene match: 10. Germline loops: CDR1 MNHEY, CDR2 SVGAGI. The CDR3 is made up of 15 amino acids. CDR3 in DNA: TGTGCCGCCCAGAGGACTAGCGGGCCGACAGATACGCAGTATTTT. It encodes CAAQRTSGPTDTQYF.

CDR3 protein: CAWSEGLAGVYQETQYF. In DNA, the CDR3 is TGTGCCTGGAGTGAAGGACTAGCGGGGGTGTACCAAGAGACCCAGTACTTC. The chain carries TRBV30 and TRBJ2-5; 13 bases are a match to TRBD2. Germline CDR1 and CDR2: GTSNPN and SVGIG (reference sequence). Trimming at V came to 1 base and at J to 0 bases, leaving 5 bases not matched to a gene. The CDR3 loop spans 17 amino acids.